These 4 T cell receptor beta chains share one sample of origin, sequenced in a study of shared clonotypes between healthy human individuals. The data were produced by immunoSEQ multiplex PCR, yet TCRdb's version contains in-frame clones alone and is incomplete. The sample carries roughly 1.5 million clones, roughly 98% recorded once. Sequencing input: naive CD4+ T cells sorted from blood. As for subset: CD45RA+ positively selected. The source of these receptors is a young man in good health.

The CDR3 nucleotides read TGCGCCAGCAGCTTGGGGACTACCTTCTCCTACGAGCAGTACTTC. The encoded protein is CASSLGTTFSYEQYF. The V call is TRBV5-1, the J call TRBJ2-7; D is perhaps TRBD2 (6 bases). Trimming removed 0 bases from V and 0 bases from J, with 10 bases in between. CDR3 length: 15 residues. Per the germline V gene, CDR1 is SGHRS and CDR2 is YFSETQ.

The chain couples TRBV19 to TRBJ1-5, with 7 positions matching TRBD1. Trimming cost V 7 bases and J 0 bases; bases outside gene matches: 6. Germline lookup yields CDR1 LNHDA and CDR2 SQIVND (reference sequence). The CDR3 totals 15 residues. CDR3 loop: CASNPTGNSNQPQHF. CDR3 in DNA: TGTGCCAGTAACCCGACAGGGAATAGCAATCAGCCCCAGCATTTT.

Of note for this clone: Other DNA sequences in this specimen translate into the identical CDR3. The rearrangement uses TRBV5-1 and TRBJ2-1, with a tentative D call TRBD2 (5 bases). The CDR3 runs to 15 residues. V shed 2 bases and J shed 0 bases, with 9 bases lying between them. In germline, CDR1 is SGHRS, CDR2 YFSETQ. The CDR3 sequence: CASSLGGGSYNEQFF. The DNA for the CDR3 is TGCGCCAGCAGCTTAGGCGGAGGCTCCTACAATGAGCAGTTCTTC.

V is TRBV21-1 and J is TRBJ2-7; the DNA was not compared with TRBD1, the D call given in the table. TRBV21-1 is a documented pseudogene. The CDR3 is 15 residues long. For the CDR3, the DNA is TGTGCCAGCAGCCCCCCGAGAGACAGGGCCTACGAGCAGTACTTC. Translating gives CASSPPRDRAYEQYF.